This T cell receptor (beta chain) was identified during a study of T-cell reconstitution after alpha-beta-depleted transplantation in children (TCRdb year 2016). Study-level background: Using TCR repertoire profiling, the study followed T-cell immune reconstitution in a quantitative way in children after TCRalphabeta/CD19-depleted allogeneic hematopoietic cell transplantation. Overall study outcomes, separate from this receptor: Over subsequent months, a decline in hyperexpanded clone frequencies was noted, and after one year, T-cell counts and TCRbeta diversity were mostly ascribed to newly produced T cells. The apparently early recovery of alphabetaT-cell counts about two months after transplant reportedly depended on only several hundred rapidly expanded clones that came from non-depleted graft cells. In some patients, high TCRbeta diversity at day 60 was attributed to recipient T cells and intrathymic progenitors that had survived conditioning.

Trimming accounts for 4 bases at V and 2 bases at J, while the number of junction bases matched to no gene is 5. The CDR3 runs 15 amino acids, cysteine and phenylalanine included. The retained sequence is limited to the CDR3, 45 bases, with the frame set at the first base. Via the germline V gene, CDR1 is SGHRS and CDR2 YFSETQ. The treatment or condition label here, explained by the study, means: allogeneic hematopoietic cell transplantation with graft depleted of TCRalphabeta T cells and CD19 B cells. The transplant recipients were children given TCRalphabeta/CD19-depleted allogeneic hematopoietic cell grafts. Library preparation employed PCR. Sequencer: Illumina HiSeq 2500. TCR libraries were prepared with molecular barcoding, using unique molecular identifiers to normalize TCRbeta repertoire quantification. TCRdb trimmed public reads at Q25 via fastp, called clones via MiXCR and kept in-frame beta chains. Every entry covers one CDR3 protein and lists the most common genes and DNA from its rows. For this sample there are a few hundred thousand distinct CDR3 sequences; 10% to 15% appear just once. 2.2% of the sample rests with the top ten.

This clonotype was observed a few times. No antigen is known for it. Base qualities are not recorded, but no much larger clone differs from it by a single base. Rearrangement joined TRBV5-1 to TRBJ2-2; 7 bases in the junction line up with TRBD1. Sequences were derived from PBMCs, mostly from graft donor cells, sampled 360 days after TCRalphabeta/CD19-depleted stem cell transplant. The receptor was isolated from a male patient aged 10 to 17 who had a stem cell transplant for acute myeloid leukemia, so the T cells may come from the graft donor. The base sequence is TGCGCCAGCAGCCCCGGGACAGATAACACCGGGGAGCTGTTTTTT. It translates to CASSPGTDNTGELFF.